These 31 T cell receptor beta chains were all obtained from the same sample, sequenced in a study of cytomegalovirus exposure and HLA in healthy donors. TCRdb's table, derived via immunoSEQ multiplex PCR, lists solely in-frame clones and lacks some. The sample contains about 68,000 clones, approximately 90% of which appear only once. Sample: PBMCs. The receptors shown here come from a man between 18 and 35 years old in good health and CMV-seronegative.

The chain couples TRBV7-6 to TRBJ2-3, with D perhaps TRBD2 (5 bases). Germline-derived CDR1 and CDR2 are SGHVS and FNYEAQ. This CDR3 is 17 amino acids long. V lost 3 bases and J lost 0, with 16 bases in between. The chain's CDR3 is CASSLPRTGGSTDTQYF. The CDR3 nucleotides read TGTGCCAGCAGCTTGCCCCGAACTGGCGGGAGCACAGATACGCAGTATTTT.

This chain connects TRBV4-3 to TRBJ1-2, with unresolved D. CDR1 is LGHNA and CDR2 is YSLEER in the germline V gene. V lost 0 bases to trimming and J lost 0 bases, with 5 bases between them. CDR3 length equals 14 residues. CDR3 loop: CASSQEAANYGYTF. The CDR3 DNA reads TGCGCCAGCAGCCAAGAGGCAGCTAACTATGGCTACACCTTC.

The V and J genes are TRBV5-4 and TRBJ2-2; D might be TRBD2 (6 bases). The CDR3 has 16 amino acids. CDR1 and CDR2 (germline): SGHNT, YYREEE (reference sequence). V gave up 0 bases and J gave up 2 bases, with 11 bases separating them. CDR3 amino acids: CASSLDGSVNTGELFF. The CDR3 DNA sequence: TGTGCCAGCAGCTTGGACGGGAGTGTCAACACCGGGGAGCTGTTTTTT. The whole variable domain, filled in from reference TRBV5-4 and TRBJ2-2, reads ETGVTQSPTHLIKTRGQQVTLRCSSQSGHNTVSWYQQALGQGPQFIFQYYREEENGRGNFPPRFSGLQFPNYSSELNVNALELDDSALYLCASSLDGSVNTGELFFGEGSRLTVL.

The chain is built from TRBV18 and TRBJ1-5; 9 bases are shared with TRBD1. Germline assignment: CDR1 KGHSH and CDR2 LQKENI. J lost 5 bases, V lost 4 bases, and 6 bases had no gene match. The length of the CDR3 is 15 residues. The CDR3 loop reads CASSLTGGRDQPQHF. CDR3 coding DNA: TGTGCCAGCTCACTTACAGGGGGCCGGGATCAGCCCCAGCATTTT.

The chain couples TRBV5-5 to TRBJ2-2; D is unresolved. This CDR3 spans 14 amino acids. Per germline, CDR1 SGHKS and CDR2 YYEKEE (reference sequence). V lost 1 base and J lost 0, with 4 bases in between. DNA for the CDR3: TGTGCCAGCAGCTTGACAGCGAACACCGGGGAGCTGTTTTTT. As protein: CASSLTANTGELFF.

This chain uses TRBV7-3 with TRBJ1-2, with a tentative D call TRBD1 (5 bases). This CDR3 has 14 residues. V was clipped by 8 bases and J by 5 bases, with 18 bases between them. Germline lookup yields CDR1 SGHTA and CDR2 FQGTGA. The CDR3 DNA reads as TGTGCCAGCGGCGTTGGTCGGGGGGTTTATGGCTACACCTTC. It codes for CASGVGRGVYGYTF.

V and J are TRBV30 and TRBJ2-5; 10 nucleotides align to TRBD1. CDR3 length: 13 residues. Germline CDR1 and CDR2: GTSNPN and SVGIG (reference sequence). V lost 6 bases and J lost 7; bases outside the gene matches: 8. CDR3 bases: TGTGCCTGCTCGGGACAGGGGATGGCGACCCAGTACTTC. It translates to CACSGQGMATQYF.

In this sample, this clone turned up once. The gene calls are TRBV7-2 and TRBJ2-3, with 7 bases matching TRBD2. Per the germline V gene, CDR1 is SGHTA and CDR2 is FQGNSA. The V segment lost 5 bases and the J segment 0 bases; nucleotides outside the gene matches: 17. The CDR3 has 19 amino acids. CDR3 amino acids: CASSPSDETSETSTDTQYF. The CDR3 DNA sequence: TGTGCCAGCAGCCCATCCGATGAAACTAGCGAAACTAGCACAGATACGCAGTATTTT.

The CDR3 nucleotides are TGTGCCAGCAGCTTAGTTACCTACGCCGGGGAGCTGTTTTTT. It yields the protein CASSLVTYAGELFF. V gene TRBV11-2 combines with J gene TRBJ2-2; D remains unclear. V was clipped by 1 base and J by 6 bases, with 9 bases between them. The CDR3 totals 14 residues. CDR1 and CDR2 (germline): SGHAT, FQNNGV.

The DNA of the CDR3 is TGTGCCAGCAGCTTGGGGCGGCGCGGGACCCCCGCGGGGGATGAGCAGTTCTTC. Translating it yields CASSLGRRGTPAGDEQFF. The chain joins TRBV5-6 to TRBJ2-1; 7 nucleotides align to TRBD2. V trimming: 0 bases; J trimming: 8 bases; junction bases outside the gene matches: 17. This CDR3 region has 18 residues. Germline V lookup: CDR1 SGHDT, CDR2 YYEEEE.

The rearrangement links TRBV29-1 to TRBJ2-3; the match to TRBD1 covers 8 bases. CDR3 length: 13 residues. CDR1 and CDR2 from the germline V gene are SQVTM and ANQGSEA. Trimming took 3 bases from V and 1 from J; bases not matched to a gene: 0. The CDR3 DNA is TGCAGCGTTGAGACAGGGGGCACAGATACGCAGTATTTT. Amino acids: CSVETGGTDTQYF.

This sequence joins TRBV27 and TRBJ2-2; 7 nucleotides align to TRBD2. Trimming at V came to 7 bases and at J to 3 bases, leaving 8 bases not matched to a gene. The CDR3 covers 15 residues. Per germline, CDR1 MNHEY and CDR2 SMNVEV (reference sequence). The CDR3 spells CASTTELADTGELFF. The CDR3 DNA is TGTGCCAGCACCACCGAGCTAGCGGACACCGGGGAGCTGTTTTTT.

The chain uses TRBV27 and TRBJ1-4, with D maybe TRBD1 (6 bases). Germline loops: CDR1 MNHEY, CDR2 SMNVEV (reference sequence). The CDR3 loop spans 16 amino acids. Trimming removed 4 bases at V and 3 bases at J, with 15 bases between. CDR3 amino acids: CASSYEAGAPNEKLFF. CDR3 coding DNA: TGTGCCAGCAGTTACGAAGCGGGGGCGCCTAATGAAAAACTGTTTTTT. The variable domain in full, completed from reference TRBV27 and TRBJ1-4, reads EAQVTQNPRYLITVTGKKLTVTCSQNMNHEYMSWYRQDPGLGLRQIYYSMNVEVTDKGDVPEGYKVSRKEKRNFPLILESPSPNQTSLYFCASSYEAGAPNEKLFFGSGTQLSVL.

The J gene is TRBJ1-1, the V gene TRBV18, with a tentative D call TRBD1 (5 bases). Germline V CDR1 and CDR2: KGHSH, LQKENI. The CDR3 loop spans 15 amino acids. The V gene lost 2 bases and the J gene lost 5 bases, with 15 bases spanning the gap. CDR3 DNA: TGTGCCAGCTCACCATTGGGGGGATGGAGTACTGAAGCTTTCTTT. Amino acid sequence: CASSPLGGWSTEAFF.

This chain uses TRBV19 with TRBJ1-2; 7 bases align to TRBD1. CDR1 is LNHDA, CDR2 SQIVND, per germline (reference sequence). The length of the CDR3 is 14 residues. Trimming took 2 bases from V and 4 from J; bases not matched to a gene: 4. CDR3 sequence reads: CASSIREGAYGYTF. CDR3 bases: TGTGCCAGTAGTATACGTGAGGGGGCCTATGGCTACACCTTC.

J is TRBJ2-5 and V is TRBV9; TRBD1 is a possible D gene (6 bases). With 4 bases removed from V and 5 bases from J, the gap between germline ends came to 15 bases. This CDR3 is 14 amino acids long. Germline CDR1 SGDLS, CDR2 YYNGEE. The CDR3 is CASSPQGPPETQYF. The DNA of the CDR3 is TGTGCCAGCAGCCCACAGGGCCCCCCCGAGACCCAGTACTTC.

A note on this clone: At one boundary the junction diverges from the germline segment, which might be a read error. The rearrangement joins TRBV19 to TRBJ2-5; D may be TRBD2 (6 bases). Germline CDR1 is LNHDA and CDR2 is SQIVND (reference sequence). The CDR3 is made up of 14 amino acids. DNA of the CDR3: TGTGCCAGTAGCATAGGGACTGCGGGAGAGACCCAGTACTTC. Its protein product is CASSIGTAGETQYF.

This chain joins TRBV18 and TRBJ2-1; the match to TRBD2 covers 12 bases. The CDR3 is made up of 16 amino acids. V lost 6 bases and J lost 3; bases outside the gene matches: 6. Germline V gives CDR1 KGHSH, CDR2 LQKENI. This CDR3 is CASSPTSGRIYNEQFF. The CDR3 nucleotides are TGTGCCAGCTCCCCGACTAGCGGGAGAATCTACAATGAGCAGTTCTTC.

The chain combines TRBV9 with TRBJ1-2, with 12 bases identical to TRBD1. The ends lost 5 bases at V and 4 bases at J; junction bases unmatched: 6. Germline V lookup: CDR1 SGDLS, CDR2 YYNGEE. The CDR3 is 15 residues long. CDR3 sequence reads: CASRGQGALTYGYTF. The CDR3 nucleotides are TGTGCCAGCAGGGGACAGGGGGCGCTTACCTATGGCTACACCTTC.

This clone was seen a single time. J is TRBJ2-1 and V is TRBV9; 9 bases are shared with TRBD2. J lost 8 bases, V lost 0 bases, and 6 bases had no gene match. Germline V gene lookup returns CDR1 SGDLS and CDR2 YYNGEE. This CDR3 contains 15 residues. This chain's CDR3 is CASSVGRTSGYEQFF. The CDR3 DNA sequence: TGTGCCAGCAGCGTAGGACGAACTAGCGGGTATGAGCAGTTCTTC.

The chain employs TRBV4-3 and TRBJ1-2; D remains unclear. Germline V gives CDR1 LGHNA, CDR2 YSLEER. V lost 1 base and J lost 3, with 6 bases in between. The CDR3 length is 13 residues. CDR3 in amino acids: CASSQGLDYGYTF. As DNA, the CDR3 is TGCGCCAGCAGCCAAGGGCTGGACTATGGCTACACCTTC.

This clone occurred once. The chain has TRBV7-9 and TRBJ2-2; D uncertain. This CDR3 spans 16 amino acids. Deletions cut 8 bases from V and 0 bases from J, with 16 bases between. CDR1 and CDR2 from the germline V gene are SEHNR and FQNEAQ (reference sequence). The CDR3 loop reads CASPHQMPTNTGELFF. The CDR3 DNA is TGTGCCAGCCCACATCAGATGCCGACGAACACCGGGGAGCTGTTTTTT. The full variable domain, completed using reference TRBV7-9 and TRBJ2-2, is DTGVSQNPRHKITKRGQNVTFRCDPISEHNRLYWYRQTLGQGPEFLTYFQNEAQLEKSRLLSDRFSAERPKGSFSTLEIQRTEQGDSAMYLCASPHQMPTNTGELFFGEGSRLTVL.

This clone was detected a few times. The CDR3 sequence is CASSVRGTRYTF. CDR3 coding DNA: TGTGCCAGCAGTGTTCGGGGTACCCGCTACACCTTC. The rearrangement links TRBV2 to TRBJ1-2; unclear D gene. The CDR3 spans 12 residues. V gave up 4 bases and J gave up 9 bases, with 12 bases separating them. The V gene's germline CDR1 is SNHLY and CDR2 FYNNEI.

CDR3 protein: CASSVAIGRHDEQFF. DNA for the CDR3: TGTGCCAGCAGCGTAGCTATCGGGAGGCATGATGAGCAGTTCTTC. V usage is TRBV9 and J usage is TRBJ2-1; 7 bases agree with TRBD2. After removal of 0 bases from V and 8 bases from J, the junction contained 8 bases not matched to a gene. Germline V gene data show CDR1 as SGDLS and CDR2 as YYNGEE. The CDR3 consists of 15 residues.

This sequence joins TRBV5-4 and TRBJ2-3; 7 bases map to TRBD2. The length of the CDR3 is 17 residues. Germline CDR1 SGHNT, CDR2 YYREEE (reference sequence). V dropped 1 base and J dropped 0; count of bases not matched to a gene: 8. CDR3 in DNA: TGTGCCAGCAGCTTGTTTGGGCTAGCGGTAAGCACAGATACGCAGTATTTT. Encoded protein: CASSLFGLAVSTDTQYF.

The CDR3 sequence: CATSTLGSSGNTIYF. CDR3 in DNA: TGTGCCACCAGCACCCTTGGCAGCTCTGGAAACACCATATATTTT. The gene calls are TRBV15 and TRBJ1-3, with unresolved D. The CDR3 has 15 amino acids. CDR1 is LNHNV and CDR2 is YYDKDF in the germline V gene (reference sequence). V was cut by 4 bases and J by 0 bases, with 10 bases left in between.

This chain connects TRBV6-5 to TRBJ1-3; 7 bases agree with TRBD1. Trimming removed 4 bases from V and 2 bases from J; junction bases left unmatched: 2. The germline CDR1 and CDR2 sequences are MNHEY and SVGAGI. The CDR3 contains 14 residues. The CDR3 DNA follows: TGTGCCAGCAGTTCTACAGGGGCTGGAAACACCATATATTTT. Translated: CASSSTGAGNTIYF.

The J gene is TRBJ1-1, the V gene TRBV9; weak D call: TRBD1 (5 bases). The CDR3 runs to 17 residues. Germline CDR1 and CDR2: SGDLS and YYNGEE. V lost 3 bases and J lost 0, with 18 bases in between. CDR3 nucleotides: TGTGCCAGCAGCGCTACTTTACTTGGGGGGATGAACACTGAAGCTTTCTTT. This sequence encodes CASSATLLGGMNTEAFF.

The chain combines TRBV5-1 with TRBJ1-2; no reliable D call. This CDR3 contains 14 residues. Trimming stripped 5 bases from V and 3 bases from J, with 14 bases between. Germline V lookup: CDR1 SGHRS, CDR2 YFSETQ. CDR3 sequence reads: CASSFGLRDYGYTF. CDR3 nucleotides: TGCGCCAGCAGTTTTGGGTTGAGGGACTATGGCTACACCTTC.

V usage is TRBV19 and J usage is TRBJ2-1, with 9 bases aligning to TRBD1. The CDR3 sequence is 12 residues long. Per the germline V gene, CDR1 is LNHDA and CDR2 is SQIVND (reference sequence). Losses at the gene ends were 6 bases for V and 7 bases for J; bases not matched to a gene: 1. As DNA, the CDR3 is TGTGCCAGTAGGGACAGGGGAAATGAGCAGTTCTTC. This sequence encodes CASRDRGNEQFF.

CDR3 sequence (DNA): TGTGCCAGCAGTTTCCTCACCGGGGAGCTGTTTTTT. Encoded protein: CASSFLTGELFF. The rearrangement links TRBV28 to TRBJ2-2; D not resolved. The CDR3 length is 12 residues. Germline values: CDR1 MDHEN, CDR2 SYDVKM. V shed 3 bases and J shed 4 bases, with 3 bases lying between them. The full variable domain, completed using reference TRBV28 and TRBJ2-2, is DVKVTQSSRYLVKRTGEKVFLECVQDMDHENMFWYRQDPGLGLRLIYFSYDVKMKEKGDIPEGYSVSREKKERFSLILESASTNQTSMYLCASSFLTGELFFGEGSRLTVL.